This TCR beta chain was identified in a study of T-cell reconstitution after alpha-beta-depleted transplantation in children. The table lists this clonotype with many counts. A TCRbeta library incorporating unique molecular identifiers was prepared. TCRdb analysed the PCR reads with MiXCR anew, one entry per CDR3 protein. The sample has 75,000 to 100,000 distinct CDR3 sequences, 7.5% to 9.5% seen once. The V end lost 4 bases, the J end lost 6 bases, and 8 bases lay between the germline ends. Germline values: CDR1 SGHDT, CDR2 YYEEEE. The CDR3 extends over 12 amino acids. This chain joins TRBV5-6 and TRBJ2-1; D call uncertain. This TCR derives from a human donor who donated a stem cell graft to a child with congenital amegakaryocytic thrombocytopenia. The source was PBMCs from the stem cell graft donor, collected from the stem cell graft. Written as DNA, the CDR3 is TGTGCCAGCAGCGGGTTAGGCAATGAGCAGTTCTTC. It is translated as CASSGLGNEQFF.